The present TCR beta chain was sequenced within a study of shared clonotypes between healthy human individuals (dated by TCRdb to between 2020 and 2021). Some background on the complete study: The cohort comprised a couple of women and a few men aged 18 to 49 years. For each donor, CD4 naive and CD4 memory were each given three plates, CD8 naive was given two plates, and CD8 memory was given one plate. To estimate repertoire size and how much clonotype sharing occurs between individuals, the study deeply sequenced the blood TCR repertoires of about 5 healthy adults. Libraries were prepared and TCR repertoires were sequenced by different laboratories using diverse techniques, in order to increase sequencing depth and limit assay-specific biases. Each donor's leukapheresis produced roughly between roughly 0.94 and 9.5 billion PBMCs. Study-wide conclusions, independent of this receptor: The small number of donors limited the genetic and exposure-history diversity represented. Naive subsets generally had larger estimated clonotype richness than memory subsets. Higher generation probabilities were observed for clonotypes shared by all four sorted-subset donors than for non-shared clonotypes. Sampling was restricted to blood, and TCR repertoires in tissue are likely to differ from TCR repertoires in blood. Sharing across four donors was observed for around 4.8% of naive CD4, over 3% of naive CD8, 2.3% of memory CD4, and roughly 0.4% of memory CD8 clonotypes. Pairwise subsampling indicated that sequencing depth was expected to affect the degree of clonotype sharing among donors. Even with the large sequencing depth, rarefaction of the sorted-subset datasets indicated that sequencing was incomplete.

Note on this clone: Its antigen is currently not known. No quality values exist for individual bases; no much larger clone is one base distant.

Using the deep immunoSEQ assay, multiplex PCR amplified TCR CDR3 regions from genomic DNA. Extracted genomic DNA from each cell subset was spread evenly across all wells of several immunoSEQ 96-well plates, with each plate serving as a replicate. For sorted subsets, approximately 0.2 ug of genomic DNA, equivalent to 25,000 to 35,000 T cell genomes, went into each replicate PCR. Purified libraries were measured with a Qubit 3.0 fluorometer, size-checked on a Bioanalyzer 2100, and measured again with the KAPA Library Quantification kit. Each immunoSEQ 96-well plate was sequenced on its own single-read 150-cycle Illumina NextSeq 550 flow cell. Per the source publication's procedure: The immunoSEQ output contained only junctional sequences without quality scores, so filtering could not match that applied to full-length reads. Sequences were annotated with PyIR, a Python wrapper for IgBLAST v1.9, and V/J genes and CDR3 were assigned using IMGT germline references. Any read was removed if the V/J assignment was weak (E-value above 1e-6), the CDR3 was missing, or the read contained stop codons, out-of-frame junctions, or ambiguous translated residues. V3J clonotypes were defined as sequences sharing an identical inferred V gene, J gene, and CDR3 amino acid sequence. Percentage overlap between repertoires was computed as shared unique clonotypes divided by the size of the smaller repertoire. Richness of each repertoire was evaluated using RTK rarefaction, the Chao1 estimator, and Recon v2.1 estimates of unobserved clonotypes. For all TCRbeta clonotypes obtained by the gDNA method from a few donors, generation probabilities were computed with OLGA. TCRdb mirrors the immuneACCESS table, restricted to in-frame sequences. Some clones are absent from its copies; in checked studies, under half trace to an unresolved V gene, and the reason for the others is unknown. V, J and clone size reflect that table, while D and trimming were determined from the DNA. The sample contains roughly 590,000 clones, 95% to 96% of them found a single time. 0.11% of the sample is in the top ten clones.

CD8 naive samples were CD45RO-negative cells positively selected for CCR7, giving a CD45RA+CCR7+ population that excluded TemRA cells. The donors were healthy, HIV-negative adults with no recently reported acute infections or vaccinations. Only Caucasian adults living in Nashville, Tennessee, USA were represented among the donors. After blood collection by leukapheresis, PBMCs were isolated using Ficoll-Histopaque density gradient centrifugation and then cryopreserved in the vapor phase of liquid nitrogen. Analytical flow cytometry was used to check the purity and quantity of every magnetically sorted T cell population. Genomic DNA was isolated from each sorted fraction and quantified by UV absorbance on a Nanodrop 2000c. The germline ends are 10 bases apart after V is trimmed by 2 bases and J by 0 bases. The germline V gene supplies CDR1 MNHEY and CDR2 SVGAGI. The CDR3 covers 15 residues, taking in both the cysteine and the phenylalanine. Here the CDR3 DNA is all that survives: 45 bases in frame from base 1.

This clonotype was sampled from a woman aged 25 to 39 in good health. The chain employs TRBV6-5 and TRBJ1-2, with the D gene call left open. The specimen sequenced was naive CD8+ T cells sorted from blood. The cell subset or site label of this sample denotes: CD45RA+CCR7+. This receptor has the CDR3 CASSYVIGSNYGYTF. The sequenced DNA is TGTGCCAGCAGTTACGTGATCGGATCTAACTATGGCTACACCTTC.